The rows below give T cell receptor beta chains drawn from one sample of a study of technical replicates of blood from a handful of donors. Profiling relied on immunoSEQ multiplex PCR, and the TCRdb table lists in-frame clones only, not all of them. The sample shows under 85,000 clones, about nine tenths of them seen only once. The sequencing sample was made of T cells isolated from PBMCs. The receptors derive from a human donor in good health. CDR3s include the opening cysteine and the closing phenylalanine or tryptophan. A D gene is named only where the DNA matches it firmly. Size values are once, few and many counts, or a class for expanded clones, and some rows have none.

clone size: .; V gene: TRBV6-6; J gene: TRBJ1-5; CDR3 length: 14; D gene: TRBD1; CDR3 protein: CASSYSGGEQPQHF; CDR3 DNA: TGTGCCAGCAGTTACTCAGGGGGCGAACAGCCCCAGCATTTT
clone size: .; V gene: TRBV2; J gene: TRBJ2-1; CDR3 length: 14; D gene: TRBD2; CDR3 protein: CASLPGLGIYEQFF; CDR3 DNA: TGTGCCAGCCTCCCGGGACTAGGCATTTATGAGCAGTTCTTC
clone size: once; V gene: TRBV9; J gene: TRBJ2-3; CDR3 length: 16; D gene: TRBD2; CDR3 protein: CASSVGPSGSTDTQYF; CDR3 DNA: TGTGCCAGCAGCGTAGGCCCTAGCGGTAGCACAGATACGCAGTATTTT
clone size: once; V gene: TRBV13; J gene: TRBJ1-1; CDR3 length: 14; D gene: .; CDR3 protein: CASSWDMGLSRAFF; CDR3 DNA: TGTGCCAGCAGCTGGGATATGGGGCTGAGTCGGGCTTTCTTT
clone size: .; V gene: TRBV5-1; J gene: TRBJ2-1; CDR3 length: 14; D gene: .; CDR3 protein: CASSPYRTVNEQFF; CDR3 DNA: TGCGCCAGCAGCCCTTACCGGACAGTAAATGAGCAGTTCTTC
clone size: .; V gene: TRBV30; J gene: TRBJ2-3; CDR3 length: 16; D gene: TRBD2; CDR3 protein: CAWSVGLAGVTDTQYF; CDR3 DNA: TGTGCCTGGAGTGTAGGACTAGCGGGAGTCACAGATACGCAGTATTTT
clone size: .; V gene: TRBV13; J gene: TRBJ2-1; CDR3 length: 20; D gene: TRBD2; CDR3 protein: CASSPPPGLAGLSSYNEQFF; CDR3 DNA: TGTGCCAGCAGCCCCCCGCCCGGACTAGCGGGCCTTAGCTCCTACAATGAGCAGTTCTTC
clone size: .; V gene: TRBV19; J gene: TRBJ2-1; CDR3 length: 14; D gene: TRBD2; CDR3 protein: CATTGLAGVGEQFF; CDR3 DNA: TGTGCCACTACGGGACTAGCGGGAGTGGGTGAGCAGTTCTTC
clone size: .; V gene: TRBV7-8; J gene: TRBJ2-3; CDR3 length: 18; D gene: .; CDR3 protein: CASSLTRAPYSSTDTQYF; CDR3 DNA: TGTGCCAGCAGCTTAACTAGGGCACCGTATTCTAGCACAGATACGCAGTATTTT
clone size: .; V gene: TRBV6-1; J gene: TRBJ2-7; CDR3 length: 13; D gene: TRBD1; CDR3 protein: CASRATGWYEQYF; CDR3 DNA: TGTGCCAGCAGGGCGACAGGGTGGTACGAGCAGTACTTC
clone size: .; V gene: TRBV6-5; J gene: TRBJ2-2; CDR3 length: 13; D gene: .; CDR3 protein: CASSSTRGGELFF; CDR3 DNA: TGTGCCAGCAGTTCGACCAGAGGCGGGGAGCTGTTTTTT
clone size: once; V gene: TRBV9; J gene: TRBJ2-1; CDR3 length: 15; D gene: TRBD2; CDR3 protein: CASSGSGRIWNEQFF; CDR3 DNA: TGTGCCAGCAGCGGTAGCGGGAGGATATGGAATGAGCAGTTCTTC
clone size: .; V gene: TRBV30; J gene: TRBJ1-2; CDR3 length: 12; D gene: .; CDR3 protein: CAWKKGGYGYTF; CDR3 DNA: TGTGCCTGGAAAAAGGGAGGCTATGGCTACACCTTC
clone size: .; V gene: TRBV6-6; J gene: TRBJ2-1; CDR3 length: 12; D gene: .; CDR3 protein: CASSPTVNEQFF; CDR3 DNA: TGTGCCAGCAGCCCTACAGTAAATGAGCAGTTCTTC
clone size: .; V gene: TRBV6-5; J gene: TRBJ2-1; CDR3 length: 15; D gene: TRBD2; CDR3 protein: CASRRSGSSYNEQFF; CDR3 DNA: TGTGCCAGCAGGCGTAGCGGGAGCTCCTACAATGAGCAGTTCTTC
clone size: .; V gene: TRBV6-5; J gene: TRBJ1-6; CDR3 length: 12; D gene: .; CDR3 protein: CASSLGASPLHF; CDR3 DNA: TGTGCCAGCAGTTTAGGGGCTTCACCCCTCCACTTT
clone size: .; V gene: TRBV19; J gene: TRBJ2-7; CDR3 length: 16; D gene: TRBD1; CDR3 protein: CASSKQGTPYSYEQYF; CDR3 DNA: TGTGCCAGTAGTAAACAGGGGACACCTTACTCCTACGAGCAGTACTTC
clone size: .; V gene: TRBV29-1; J gene: TRBJ1-5; CDR3 length: 13; D gene: .; CDR3 protein: CSVAQYSNQPQHF; CDR3 DNA: TGCAGCGTTGCCCAGTATAGCAATCAGCCCCAGCATTTT
clone size: .; V gene: TRBV5-4; J gene: TRBJ2-1; CDR3 length: 16; D gene: .; CDR3 protein: CASSLNAGAGYNEQFF; CDR3 DNA: TGTGCCAGCAGCTTGAATGCGGGGGCCGGCTACAATGAGCAGTTCTTC
clone size: .; V gene: TRBV30; J gene: TRBJ2-1; CDR3 length: 14; D gene: TRBD1; CDR3 protein: CAWSELDRVNEQFF; CDR3 DNA: TGTGCCTGGAGTGAGCTCGACAGGGTAAACGAGCAGTTCTTC
clone size: once; V gene: TRBV4-3; J gene: TRBJ2-3; CDR3 length: 17; D gene: TRBD2; CDR3 protein: CASSQPSTSGRLDTQYF; CDR3 DNA: TGCGCCAGCAGCCAACCTTCGACTAGCGGGAGATTAGATACGCAGTATTTT
clone size: .; V gene: TRBV7-2; J gene: TRBJ2-1; CDR3 length: 19; D gene: TRBD2; CDR3 protein: CASSLVPLAGSAYHNEQFF; CDR3 DNA: TGTGCCAGCAGCTTAGTGCCACTAGCGGGATCCGCTTACCACAATGAGCAGTTCTTC
clone size: .; V gene: TRBV19; J gene: TRBJ1-5; CDR3 length: 14; D gene: TRBD1; CDR3 protein: CASSIGTGHQPQHF; CDR3 DNA: TGTGCCAGTAGTATAGGGACAGGGCATCAGCCCCAGCATTTT
clone size: once; V gene: TRBV15; J gene: TRBJ2-5; CDR3 length: 17; D gene: TRBD2; CDR3 protein: CATSRADSGRTQETQYF; CDR3 DNA: TGTGCCACCAGCAGAGCTGATAGCGGGAGGACCCAAGAGACCCAGTACTTC
clone size: .; V gene: TRBV19; J gene: TRBJ2-1; CDR3 length: 13; D gene: TRBD2; CDR3 protein: CASSSIAGFWQFF; CDR3 DNA: TGTGCCAGTAGTTCCATAGCGGGTTTTTGGCAGTTCTTC
clone size: .; V gene: TRBV21-1; J gene: TRBJ2-7; CDR3 length: 15; D gene: .; CDR3 protein: CASLQGSGVPDEQYF; CDR3 DNA: TGTGCCAGCCTCCAGGGATCGGGGGTACCAGACGAGCAGTACTTC
clone size: .; V gene: TRBV4-2; J gene: TRBJ1-3; CDR3 length: 16; D gene: .; CDR3 protein: CASSQHKDSSGNTIYF; CDR3 DNA: TGTGCCAGCAGCCAGCACAAAGACTCCTCTGGAAACACCATATATTTT
clone size: .; V gene: TRBV7-2; J gene: TRBJ2-2; CDR3 length: 16; D gene: TRBD2; CDR3 protein: CASSSGLAGRTGELFF; CDR3 DNA: TGTGCCAGCAGCTCGGGACTAGCGGGAAGAACCGGGGAGCTGTTTTTT
clone size: .; V gene: TRBV15; J gene: TRBJ2-2; CDR3 length: 13; D gene: .; CDR3 protein: CATSRDLTGELFF; CDR3 DNA: TGTGCCACCAGCAGAGATCTAACCGGGGAGCTGTTTTTT
clone size: .; V gene: TRBV9; J gene: TRBJ2-3; CDR3 length: 12; D gene: .; CDR3 protein: CASSVGGDTQYF; CDR3 DNA: TGTGCCAGCAGCGTAGGCGGAGATACGCAGTATTTT
clone size: .; V gene: TRBV19; J gene: TRBJ2-7; CDR3 length: 14; D gene: .; CDR3 protein: CASSTAASSYEQYF; CDR3 DNA: TGTGCCAGTTCAACGGCGGCTAGCTCCTACGAGCAGTACTTC
clone size: .; V gene: TRBV25-1; J gene: TRBJ2-7; CDR3 length: 16; D gene: TRBD2; CDR3 protein: CASSDPRLADFYEQYF; CDR3 DNA: TGTGCCAGCAGTGATCCCCGGCTAGCGGACTTCTACGAGCAGTACTTC
clone size: .; V gene: TRBV30; J gene: TRBJ2-3; CDR3 length: 14; D gene: .; CDR3 protein: CAWTIQGHGDTQYF; CDR3 DNA: TGTGCCTGGACCATCCAGGGGCACGGAGATACGCAGTATTTT
clone size: .; V gene: TRBV5-1; J gene: TRBJ2-7; CDR3 length: 14; D gene: TRBD1; CDR3 protein: CASSSTGLDYEQYF; CDR3 DNA: TGCGCCAGCAGCTCGACAGGGTTGGACTACGAGCAGTACTTC
clone size: .; V gene: TRBV19; J gene: TRBJ1-5; CDR3 length: 15; D gene: .; CDR3 protein: CASSSTQGRTQPQHF; CDR3 DNA: TGTGCCAGTAGTTCCACACAGGGCCGGACGCAGCCCCAGCATTTT
clone size: .; V gene: TRBV4-3; J gene: TRBJ2-7; CDR3 length: 16; D gene: TRBD1; CDR3 protein: CASSQDLWTGLAEQYF; CDR3 DNA: TGCGCCAGCAGCCAAGATCTATGGACAGGGTTGGCCGAGCAGTACTTC
clone size: .; V gene: TRBV19; J gene: TRBJ1-1; CDR3 length: 13; D gene: .; CDR3 protein: CASSLREVNEAFF; CDR3 DNA: TGTGCCAGTAGTCTCCGGGAGGTGAATGAAGCTTTCTTT
clone size: .; V gene: TRBV18; J gene: TRBJ2-7; CDR3 length: 14; D gene: .; CDR3 protein: CASSPDPGIQEQYF; CDR3 DNA: TGTGCCAGCTCACCAGATCCGGGGATTCAAGAGCAGTACTTC
clone size: few; V gene: TRBV19; J gene: TRBJ2-3; CDR3 length: 14; D gene: TRBD2; CDR3 protein: CASISGRTTDTQYF; CDR3 DNA: TGTGCCAGTATAAGCGGGAGGACCACAGATACGCAGTATTTT
clone size: .; V gene: TRBV5-1; J gene: TRBJ2-7; CDR3 length: 15; D gene: TRBD1; CDR3 protein: CASSQTGTGGHEQYF; CDR3 DNA: TGCGCCAGCAGTCAAACCGGGACAGGTGGCCACGAGCAGTACTTC
clone size: .; V gene: TRBV30; J gene: TRBJ2-7; CDR3 length: 13; D gene: TRBD1; CDR3 protein: CAWIRDRDYEQYF; CDR3 DNA: TGTGCCTGGATCCGGGACAGAGATTACGAGCAGTACTTC
clone size: once; V gene: TRBV20-1; J gene: TRBJ2-7; CDR3 length: 11; D gene: .; CDR3 protein: CSASAIYEQYF; CDR3 DNA: TGCAGTGCTAGCGCGATATACGAGCAGTACTTC